The 23 T cell receptor beta chains below were found in one sample sequenced in a study of blood T cell repertoires in COVID-19. Only in-frame clones appear in the TCRdb table, and some are missing; sequencing was by immunoSEQ multiplex PCR. The sample has roughly 430,000 clones; roughly 90% are singletons. What was sequenced was PBMCs or T cells enriched from blood (not recorded which). The receptors here all came from a woman aged 18-29 years who had been exposed to COVID-19.

J is TRBJ1-2 and V is TRBV2, with D maybe TRBD1 (6 bases). This CDR3 comprises 15 residues. V lost 1 base and J lost 5, with 14 bases in between. Germline V gene sequence: CDR1 SNHLY, CDR2 FYNNEI. The CDR3 loop is CASSEGRWGPYGYTF. The CDR3 DNA reads TGTGCCAGCAGTGAAGGGAGATGGGGGCCTTATGGCTACACCTTC.

The V gene is TRBV4-3, the J gene TRBJ2-7; TRBD2 aligns across 10 bases. Trimming took 1 base from V and 7 from J; bases not matched to a gene: 10. Germline assignment: CDR1 LGHNA and CDR2 YSLEER. This CDR3 has 16 residues. DNA for the CDR3: TGCGCCAGCAGCCAAGGGTTCGTAGCGGGGGGTTTGGAGCAGTACTTC. Translating it yields CASSQGFVAGGLEQYF.

The chain's CDR3 is CASSPRDYLSEQYF. The CDR3 DNA follows: TGTGCCAGCAGCCCCCGGGACTACCTCTCCGAGCAGTACTTC. The chain has TRBV9 and TRBJ2-7, with 7 bases identical to TRBD2. After removal of 4 bases from V and 6 bases from J, the junction contained 10 bases not matched to a gene. The CDR3 spans 14 residues. Germline values: CDR1 SGDLS, CDR2 YYNGEE.

The gene calls are TRBV4-2 and TRBJ2-5; D gene uncertain. V lost 2 bases, J lost 4 bases, and 8 bases lay in between. From germline, CDR1 is LGHNA and CDR2 YNFKEQ. This CDR3 spans 13 amino acids. The CDR3 region has the DNA TGTGCCAGCAGCCAATACAGTGTAGAGACCCAGTACTTC. Translation gives CASSQYSVETQYF.

The CDR3 nucleotides are TGTGCCAGCAGTGGAGGACAGGGGCGACTCTCCTACAATGAGCAGTTCTTC. Encoded protein: CASSGGQGRLSYNEQFF. The V and J genes are TRBV6-1 and TRBJ2-1; 9 nucleotides agree with TRBD1. Trimming took 4 bases from V and 0 from J; bases not matched to a gene: 7. CDR3 length equals 17 residues. CDR1 MNHNS and CDR2 SASEGT come from the germline V gene.

The gene calls are TRBV13 and TRBJ2-1; the match to TRBD2 covers 11 bases. The junction had 6 bases not matched to a gene; V was cut back by 1 base and J by 4 bases. The germline V gene has CDR1 PRHDT and CDR2 FYEKMQ (reference sequence). The CDR3 runs 17 residues. CDR3 coding DNA: TGTGCCAGCAGCTTAGAGACTAGCGGGATTATGTACAATGAGCAGTTCTTC. Its protein is CASSLETSGIMYNEQFF. The full variable domain, rest sourced from reference TRBV13 and TRBJ2-1, is AAGVIQSPRHLIKEKRETATLKCYPIPRHDTVYWYQQGPGQDPQFLISFYEKMQSDKGSIPDRFSAQQFSDYHSELNMSSLELGDSALYFCASSLETSGIMYNEQFFGPGTRLTVL.

V gene TRBV6-4 combines with J gene TRBJ2-3; no clear D. The CDR3 is 13 residues long. In germline, CDR1 is MRHNA, CDR2 SNTAGT. V was clipped by 0 bases and J by 5 bases, with 6 bases between them. The CDR3 reads CASSDSSRDTQYF. CDR3 in DNA: TGTGCCAGCAGTGACTCGTCGCGAGATACGCAGTATTTT.

The chain couples TRBV28 to TRBJ1-1; D might be TRBD1 (5 bases). Germline lookup yields CDR1 MDHEN and CDR2 SYDVKM. The V gene lost 6 bases and the J gene lost 10 bases, with 18 bases spanning the gap. The CDR3 is 13 residues long. CDR3: CASSRPSGFGAFF. In DNA form, the CDR3 reads TGTGCCAGCAGCCGACCCTCAGGGTTTGGAGCTTTCTTT.

This chain links TRBV5-1 with TRBJ1-2; 8 nucleotides line up with TRBD1. The germline V gene has CDR1 SGHRS and CDR2 YFSETQ. The junction had 2 bases not matched to a gene; V was cut back by 0 bases and J by 1 base. The CDR3 has 15 amino acids. Here the CDR3 reads CASSLVQGVNYGYTF. The DNA of the CDR3 is TGCGCCAGCAGCTTGGTACAGGGGGTTAACTATGGCTACACCTTC.

The chain couples TRBV7-2 to TRBJ2-7; 9 bases align to TRBD2. CDR1 and CDR2 (germline): SGHTA, FQGNSA. The CDR3 sequence is 15 residues long. Germline trimming cut 1 base from V and 3 bases from J; bases unmatched to any gene: 4. CDR3 amino acids: CASSLDLAGIYEQYF. CDR3 bases: TGTGCCAGCAGCTTAGACCTAGCGGGGATCTACGAGCAGTACTTC.

The chain is built from TRBV9 and TRBJ2-3, with TRBD2 matching over 10 bases. Germline V gives CDR1 SGDLS, CDR2 YYNGEE. This CDR3 spans 17 amino acids. V was clipped by 4 bases and J by 2 bases; unmatched bases: 10. The CDR3 protein is CASSSGRGGPHTDTQYF. The DNA of the CDR3 is TGTGCCAGCAGCAGCGGGAGGGGGGGACCTCACACAGATACGCAGTATTTT.

DNA for the CDR3: TGCAGTGCTAGTGACAGGAGCAATCAGCCCCAGCATTTT. Translation: CSASDRSNQPQHF. The chain is built from TRBV20-1 and TRBJ1-5, with a weak D call TRBD1 (6 bases). Trimming left V 3 bases short and J 1 base short, with 7 bases between. The germline V gene has CDR1 DFQATT and CDR2 SNEGSKA (reference sequence). This CDR3 contains 13 residues.

This chain links TRBV9 with TRBJ2-1; 9 bases agree with TRBD2. The CDR3 loop spans 18 amino acids. Germline-derived CDR1 and CDR2 are SGDLS and YYNGEE. The junction had 15 bases not matched to a gene; V was cut back by 1 base and J by 7 bases. The CDR3 nucleotides read TGTGCCAGCAGCGTAAAATCCGGGGCTAGCGGGATTAAGAATGAGCAGTTCTTC. This sequence encodes CASSVKSGASGIKNEQFF. The complete variable domain, with remaining parts taken from reference TRBV9 and TRBJ2-1, reads DSGVTQTPKHLITATGQRVTLRCSPRSGDLSVYWYQQSLDQGLQFLIQYYNGEERAKGNILERFSAQQFPDLHSELNLSSLELGDSALYFCASSVKSGASGIKNEQFFGPGTRLTVL.

CDR3 DNA sequence: TGTGCCAGCAGCCTTCTGCCGACAGATGGCTACACCTTC. Translating it yields CASSLLPTDGYTF. The V gene is TRBV3-1 (or the pseudogene TRBV3-2), the J gene TRBJ1-2, with D maybe TRBD1 (5 bases). Germline V gives CDR1 LGHDT, CDR2 YNNKEL (reference sequence). The CDR3 extends over 13 amino acids. Trimming removed 4 bases at V and 6 bases at J, with 12 bases between.

The chain uses TRBV4-3 and TRBJ2-7; TRBD2 matches 7 bases. The trim removed 0 bases at V and 3 bases at J, leaving 8 bases unmatched. CDR3 length equals 16 residues. Germline CDR1 reads LGHNA; CDR2 reads YSLEER. CDR3 protein: CASSQDGGRGDYEQYF. CDR3 coding DNA: TGCGCCAGCAGCCAAGATGGAGGGAGGGGAGACTACGAGCAGTACTTC.

This clone was seen only once. The chain combines TRBV19 with TRBJ2-7; perhaps TRBD1 as D (6 bases). The CDR3 length is 15 residues. V was shortened by 1 base and J by 1 base, with 11 bases between the two germline ends. The germline V gene encodes CDR1 LNHDA and CDR2 SQIVND (reference sequence). The CDR3 nucleotides are TGTGCCAGTAGTATAGCGGACAGCCATTCCTACGAGCAGTACTTC. Translation: CASSIADSHSYEQYF.

This clone was seen a handful of times. The rearrangement joins TRBV30 to TRBJ2-2; weak D call: TRBD2 (6 bases). Between the trimmed V and J ends, which lost 2 bases and 1 base, there was a span of 14 bases. From germline, CDR1 is GTSNPN and CDR2 SVGIG (reference sequence). The CDR3 is made up of 16 amino acids. The CDR3 spells CAWSPAGLLNTGELFF. CDR3 sequence (DNA): TGTGCCTGGAGTCCCGCGGGGCTACTGAACACCGGGGAGCTGTTTTTT.

The gene calls are TRBV7-2 and TRBJ2-1; 9 nucleotides line up with TRBD2. CDR3 length equals 18 residues. V lost 2 bases and J lost 15; bases outside the gene matches: 23. CDR1 is SGHTA, CDR2 FQGNSA, per germline. The CDR3 DNA is TGTGCCAGCAGCTTAAGCCCCCAGGGCCCACAGCGGGGGGCTCTCAGGTTCTTC. Translated: CASSLSPQGPQRGALRFF.

The genes are TRBV19 and TRBJ1-5, with no clear D. From germline, CDR1 is LNHDA and CDR2 SQIVND (reference sequence). This CDR3 is built from 14 residues. Trimming removed 3 bases at V and 0 bases at J, with 6 bases between. CDR3 sequence (DNA): TGTGCCAGTAGTATGAGCCATAGCAATCAGCCCCAGCATTTT. Amino acid sequence: CASSMSHSNQPQHF.

CDR3 in DNA: TGTGCCAGCAGCTCTAGCGGGGGGGCCGGTCGCACAGATACGCAGTATTTT. It is translated as CASSSSGGAGRTDTQYF. The chain carries TRBV7-3 and TRBJ2-3; 12 positions match TRBD2. The germline gives CDR1 SGHTA, CDR2 FQGTGA. V lost 4 bases to trimming and J lost 1 base; unmatched junction nucleotides: 6. This CDR3 spans 17 amino acids.

The gene calls are TRBV3-1 (or the pseudogene TRBV3-2) and TRBJ2-7; D possibly corresponds to TRBD2 (5 bases). Trimming left V 2 bases short and J 4 bases short, with 15 bases between. This CDR3 spans 15 amino acids. Looked up from germline, CDR1 is LGHDT and CDR2 is YNNKEL (reference sequence). The CDR3 DNA reads TGTGCCAGCAGCCAATCCTTAAATAGCGCTTACGAGCAGTACTTC. This sequence encodes CASSQSLNSAYEQYF.

This clone was observed a few times. This chain links TRBV5-1 with TRBJ2-1, with 9 bases lining up with TRBD2. This CDR3 has 16 residues. Germline CDR1 reads SGHRS; CDR2 reads YFSETQ. With 3 bases clipped from V and 4 bases from J, the junction kept 8 bases outside the gene matches. The DNA of the CDR3 is TGCGCCAGCAGCTGGGAACTAGCGGGTTCGTACAATGAGCAGTTCTTC. It is translated as CASSWELAGSYNEQFF.

The chain joins TRBV27 to TRBJ2-1; 8 positions match TRBD2. V lost 3 bases to trimming and J lost 0 bases; unmatched junction nucleotides: 7. From germline, CDR1 is MNHEY and CDR2 SMNVEV (reference sequence). The CDR3 loop spans 17 amino acids. Here the CDR3 DNA reads TGTGCCAGCAGTTTTGCAGCGGGGGTTGTCTCCTACAATGAGCAGTTCTTC. It specifies CASSFAAGVVSYNEQFF.